Listed below are T cell receptor beta chains from one sample, sequenced in a study of blood T cell repertoires in COVID-19. Clones were read by immunoSEQ multiplex PCR, and TCRdb kept only the in-frame ones, dropping some. The table has approximately 50,000 clones, roughly 88% seen once; the top ten hold 3% to 3.5%. The sequencing input was peripheral blood. The receptors were gathered from a human donor in a cohort sampled during active COVID-19. Both conserved end residues are part of each CDR3.

j_gene | v_gene | CDR3aa
TRBJ2-5 | TRBV7-8 | CASSHGTSGSWRQETQYF
TRBJ1-1 | TRBV12-5 | CASGTSVAGTEAFF
TRBJ2-5 | TRBV5-1 | CASSWQVDQETQYF
TRBJ2-5 | TRBV27 | CASSFSQGAGETQYF
TRBJ2-7 | TRBV5-5 | CASSLAGGDRGYEQYF
TRBJ2-7 | TRBV9 | CASSLQGGEQYF
TRBJ1-2 | TRBV12-3/TRBV12-4 | CASSPDSNYGYTF
TRBJ2-5 | TRBV7-2 | CASSLDPENQETQYF
TRBJ1-4 | TRBV7-2 | CASSLTQGSRLFF
TRBJ2-7 | TRBV18 | CASSPGQMSSYEQYF
TRBJ2-7 | TRBV19 | CASSARAYSSYEQYF
TRBJ2-5 | TRBV3-1/TRBV3-2 | CASSHGQAGETQYF